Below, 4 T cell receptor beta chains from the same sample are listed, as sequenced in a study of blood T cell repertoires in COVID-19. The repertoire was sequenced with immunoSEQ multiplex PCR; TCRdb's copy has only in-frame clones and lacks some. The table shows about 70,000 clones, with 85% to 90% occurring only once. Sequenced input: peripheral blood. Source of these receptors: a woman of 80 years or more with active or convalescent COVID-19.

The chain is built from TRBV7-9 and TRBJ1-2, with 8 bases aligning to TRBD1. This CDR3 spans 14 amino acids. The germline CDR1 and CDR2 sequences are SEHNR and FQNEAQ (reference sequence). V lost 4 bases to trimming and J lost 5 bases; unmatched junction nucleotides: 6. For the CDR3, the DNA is TGTGCCAGCAGCTCAACACAGGGGGATTATGGCTACACCTTC. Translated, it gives CASSSTQGDYGYTF.

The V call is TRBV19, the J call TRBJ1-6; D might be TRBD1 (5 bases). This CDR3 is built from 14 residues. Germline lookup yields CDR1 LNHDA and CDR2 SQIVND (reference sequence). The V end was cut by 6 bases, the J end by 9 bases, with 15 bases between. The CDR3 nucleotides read TGTGCCAGTAGAACCGCCAGGGATAGTTCACCCCTCCACTTT. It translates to CASRTARDSSPLHF.

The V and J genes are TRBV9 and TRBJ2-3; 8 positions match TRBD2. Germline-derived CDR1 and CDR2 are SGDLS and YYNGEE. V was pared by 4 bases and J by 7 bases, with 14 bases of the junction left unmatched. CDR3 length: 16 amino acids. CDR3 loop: CASSSIAGLPPYTQYF. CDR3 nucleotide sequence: TGTGCCAGCAGCTCGATAGCGGGACTACCCCCGTATACGCAGTATTTT.

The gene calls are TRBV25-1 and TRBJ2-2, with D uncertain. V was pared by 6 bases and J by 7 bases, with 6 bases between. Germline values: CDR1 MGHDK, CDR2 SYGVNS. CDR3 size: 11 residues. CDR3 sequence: CASSFFGELFF. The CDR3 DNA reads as TGTGCCAGCAGCTTCTTCGGGGAGCTGTTTTTT.